Listed below are T cell receptor beta chains from one sample, sequenced in a study of blood T cells in healthy people across ages. TCRdb called the 5' RACE reads again in MiXCR, with one record for every CDR3 protein. The repertoire holds about 720,000 distinct CDR3 sequences, with roughly 25% as singletons. This sample also belongs to another study, concerning T cells of mothers and their children.

Sequencing was performed on blood. These receptors all stem from a boy aged 5-17 years in good health. Both conserved end residues are part of each CDR3. A D gene is named only where the DNA matches it firmly. Clone size is stated in some rows and not others, as once, few, many or a class when expanded.

TGTGCCAGCAGTTTCTATGGCGGGAGGGACAATGAGCAGTTCTTC	CASSFYGGRDNEQFF	TRBD2	TRBV12-3/TRBV12-4	few	15	TRBJ2-1
TGTGCCAGCAGCCTCGATCCGGGACCTCGGAGGCGGGGCTACACCTTC	CASSLDPGPRRRGYTF	.	TRBV14	.	16	TRBJ1-2
TGTGCCAGCAATTTGGCGGCAGGGAGGTCCCTCGACTACAATGAGCAGTTCTTC	CASNLAAGRSLDYNEQFF	.	TRBV27	.	18	TRBJ2-1
TGTGCCAGCAGTTCGACAGGGTGGGAGAACTATGGCTACACCTTC	CASSSTGWENYGYTF	TRBD1	TRBV28	.	15	TRBJ1-2
TGTGCCAGCCGGGGGGCAGGCGACACTGGCTACACCTTC	CASRGAGDTGYTF	.	TRBV7-3	few	13	TRBJ1-2
TGTGCCAGTAGTGCCAGGGGTTATGGGGCGTCAGATACGCAGTATTTT	CASSARGYGASDTQYF	.	TRBV19	.	16	TRBJ2-3
TGTGCCAGCAGCTATCCGGGACGCGGCCCCTGGGGCTACACCTTC	CASSYPGRGPWGYTF	.	TRBV9	.	15	TRBJ1-2
TGTGCCAGCAGTTACAAGGATGAGCAGTTCTTC	CASSYKDEQFF	.	TRBV6-5	few	11	TRBJ2-1
TGTGCCAGCAGCCAAGATTTCAGGCCCGGGGCCCAGTACTTC	CASSQDFRPGAQYF	.	TRBV14	.	14	TRBJ2-5
TGTGCCAGCATTGAGGCGGGACAGGGGGGCCAAGAGACCCAGTACTTC	CASIEAGQGGQETQYF	TRBD1	TRBV28	.	16	TRBJ2-5
TGTGCCAGCAGTTCAGGACAGGGAGACGAGCAGTACTTC	CASSSGQGDEQYF	TRBD1	TRBV27	once	13	TRBJ2-7
TGTGCCAGCAGCGGAGCCCCCATAGGGGTCGTCCTAGCCAAAAACATTCAGTACTTC	CASSGAPIGVVLAKNIQYF	.	TRBV7-8	few	19	TRBJ2-4
TGTGCCAGCAGCTTAGAACTAGCGGGGTATGCAAGGCAGTACTTC	CASSLELAGYARQYF	TRBD2	TRBV11-2	few	15	TRBJ2-7
TGTGCCAGCAGCGCGCTGGACGGAGTCTATGGCTACACCTTC	CASSALDGVYGYTF	.	TRBV5-5	few	14	TRBJ1-2
TGCGCCAGCAGCCAGGAGTGGGACCCCCCCTACGAGCAGTACTTC	CASSQEWDPPYEQYF	.	TRBV4-3	few	15	TRBJ2-7
TGCAGCGTAAAGGGGGTTTTGGCCCCCTACGAGCAGTACTTC	CSVKGVLAPYEQYF	.	TRBV29-1	few	14	TRBJ2-7
TGTGCCAGCCGGTTGCAGGGGGCCGCGCCCCAAGAGACCCAGTACTTC	CASRLQGAAPQETQYF	TRBD1	TRBV2	.	16	TRBJ2-5
TGTGCCACCAGCAGATCCAAGACAGGAGGGCCTGAGCAGTTCTTC	CATSRSKTGGPEQFF	.	TRBV15	few	15	TRBJ2-1
TGTGCCAGCCGGGACGGAAACTCCTACGAGCAGTACTTC	CASRDGNSYEQYF	.	TRBV12-3/TRBV12-4	.	13	TRBJ2-7
TGTGCCAGCAGCGTTGGGGGACTAGCGGGGGGCGCTGAGCAGTTCTTC	CASSVGGLAGGAEQFF	TRBD2	TRBV9	few	16	TRBJ2-1
TGTGCCAGCAGCCAAGTAGCGGGGGGGCACCGGCATGAGCAGTTCTTC	CASSQVAGGHRHEQFF	TRBD2	TRBV14	.	16	TRBJ2-1
TGCAGCGTTTACAGCTTCTCTGGAAACACCATATATTTT	CSVYSFSGNTIYF	.	TRBV29-1	few	13	TRBJ1-3
TGCGCCAGCAGCTCCCGCTCCCGTTCTGTACCCTACGAGCAGTACTTC	CASSSRSRSVPYEQYF	.	TRBV5-1	.	16	TRBJ2-7
TGTGCCAGCAGCTTAGGGGAACTGGAGACCCAGTACTTC	CASSLGELETQYF	.	TRBV7-3	.	13	TRBJ2-5
TGCGCCAGCAGCCAAGATGGTGGGACAGCTAATGAAAAACTGTTTTTT	CASSQDGGTANEKLFF	TRBD1	TRBV4-3	.	16	TRBJ1-4
TGTGCCAGCAGCTTAGTCGGGGGCCCCTCCTACAATGAGCAGTTCTTC	CASSLVGGPSYNEQFF	.	TRBV7-9	few	16	TRBJ2-1
TGCGCCAGCAGCCAAGATTGGGACAGCGCTCACTATGGCTACACCTTC	CASSQDWDSAHYGYTF	TRBD1	TRBV4-3	few	16	TRBJ1-2
TGCGCCAGCAGCCAAGAACCTGGAAACACCATATATTTT	CASSQEPGNTIYF	.	TRBV4-3	.	13	TRBJ1-3
TGCAGTTCACCGTACTTGGGGGATTACAATGAGCAGTTCTTC	CSSPYLGDYNEQFF	.	TRBV20-1	.	14	TRBJ2-1
TGCGCCAGCAGCCAAGCCCACAGGGTGGGCTACGAGCAGTACTTC	CASSQAHRVGYEQYF	.	TRBV4-3	.	15	TRBJ2-7
TGTGCCAGCAGCCAAGATCAACAGGGGTTGAACACTGAAGCTTTCTTT	CASSQDQQGLNTEAFF	TRBD1	TRBV14	.	16	TRBJ1-1
TGTGCCAGCAGCCAAGATTCCCGGGACATCACCGGGGAGCTGTTTTTT	CASSQDSRDITGELFF	.	TRBV3-1	once	16	TRBJ2-2
TGTGCCAGCAGCTTACGGGCAGGGGAGATGGAAGCTTTCTTT	CASSLRAGEMEAFF	.	TRBV7-3	few	14	TRBJ1-1
TGTGCCAGCAGGACCAAACCGTTCAGTCCTGAAAAACTGTTTTTT	CASRTKPFSPEKLFF	.	TRBV28	.	15	TRBJ1-4